One and the same sample provided the 6 T cell receptor beta chains below, sequenced in a study of siplizumab effects on memory and regulatory T cells. Profiling relied on immunoSEQ multiplex PCR, and the TCRdb table lists in-frame clones only, not all of them. The repertoire includes some 9,000 clones, 55% to 75% of them detected once, and roughly two thirds sits in the top ten. The sample taken for sequencing was effector memory CD8+ T cells sorted from blood. The sample's subset: unstimulated CD8+ effector memory T cells. These receptors all come from a human donor in good health.

The genes are TRBV6-5 and TRBJ1-3; 7 bases fit TRBD1. With V trimmed by 6 bases and J by 4 bases, 6 bases remained unmatched. CDR3 length: 14 amino acids. Germline V CDR1 and CDR2: MNHEY, SVGAGI. DNA of the CDR3: TGTGCCAGCAGCCCCGGGACAGAAGGAAACACCATATATTTT. It encodes CASSPGTEGNTIYF.

This clone was seen at least ten times. The chain combines TRBV5-1 with TRBJ1-1, with 7 nucleotides matching TRBD1. With V trimmed by 4 bases and J by 1 base, 7 bases remained unmatched. CDR1 is SGHRS and CDR2 is YFSETQ in the germline V gene. CDR3 length equals 15 residues. The CDR3 spells CASSPLTGRNTEAFF. CDR3 DNA: TGCGCCAGCAGCCCCCTGACAGGGAGGAACACTGAAGCTTTCTTT.

About this clone itself: At one end, the junction sequence differs from germline, possibly due to a read error. This rearrangement joins TRBV5-1 to TRBJ2-7; unclear D gene. The CDR3 spans 14 residues. The germline CDR1 and CDR2 sequences are SGHRS and YFSETQ. The CDR3 loop reads CASSLWFTDYEQYF. In DNA, the CDR3 is TGTGCCAGCAGCTTGTGGTTCACTGACTACGAGCAGTACTTC.

This chain links TRBV5-4 with TRBJ1-1, with 7 bases aligning to TRBD1. The CDR3 runs to 16 residues. J lost 1 base, V lost 5 bases, and 11 bases had no gene match. Germline assignment: CDR1 SGHNT and CDR2 YYREEE (reference sequence). The CDR3 protein is CASRRFPRTGNTEAFF. CDR3 sequence (DNA): TGTGCCAGCAGGCGTTTCCCGCGGACAGGGAACACTGAAGCTTTCTTT.

A few counts support this clone. J is TRBJ2-3 and V is TRBV6-4; 9 bases are a match to TRBD2. From germline, CDR1 is MRHNA and CDR2 SNTAGT. The CDR3 has 13 amino acids. After removal of 5 bases from V and 3 bases from J, the junction contained 0 bases not matched to a gene. The CDR3 DNA reads as TGTGCCAGCAGTACTAGCGGGACAGATACGCAGTATTTT. This gives the protein CASSTSGTDTQYF.

The chain links TRBV13 to TRBJ2-7; perhaps TRBD2 as D (5 bases). Trimming left V 4 bases short and J 5 bases short, with 18 bases between. CDR3 length: 15 residues. CDR1 and CDR2 (germline): PRHDT, FYEKMQ (reference sequence). CDR3 in DNA: TGTGCCAGCAGCTCCCGGGGTGGCCTTTCCCACGAGCAGTACTTC. Translating gives CASSSRGGLSHEQYF.